This T cell receptor beta chain emerged from a study of shared clonotypes between healthy human individuals. Whole-study results and caveats: Clonotype sharing among donors, it was expected, would be affected by sequencing depth.

The sample holds one count of this clone. The antigen is unknown. Profiling relied on immunoSEQ multiplex PCR, and the TCRdb table lists in-frame clones only, not all of them. This sample carries approximately 320,000 clones, less than 85% of them seen once, and the ten largest clones take about 9.3%. Trimming removed 4 bases at V and 6 bases at J, with 22 bases between. The CDR3 length is 16 residues. Per the germline V gene, CDR1 is SGHTA and CDR2 is FQGNSA. Among the donors, all were Caucasian adults who lived in Nashville, Tennessee. V gene TRBV7-2 combines with J gene TRBJ2-7; D perhaps matches TRBD2 (5 bases). Material: memory CD4+ T cells sorted from blood. Stated subset: CD45RA-negative fraction. The TCR was taken from a man younger than 40 in good health. The CDR3 is CASSSADGLDLREQYF. As DNA, the CDR3 is TGTGCCAGCAGCTCAGCGGATGGTCTCGACTTACGCGAGCAGTACTTC. Looking up the rest from reference TRBV7-2 and TRBJ2-7 gives the full variable domain: GAGVSQSPSNKVTEKGKDVELRCDPISGHTALYWYRQSLGQGLEFLIYFQGNSAPDKSGLPSDRFSAERTGGSVSTLTIQRTQQEDSAVYLCASSSADGLDLREQYFGPGTRLTVT.